The 11 T cell receptor beta chains in this list originate from one sample, sequenced in a study of immune cell composition in non-small cell lung cancer. Sequencing was performed with immunoSEQ multiplex PCR; in TCRdb, only in-frame clones are kept and a portion is missing. Of 3,200 or so clones in the sample, more than 60% were seen once. Input material: lung tumor tissue. These TCRs come from a human donor with non-small cell lung cancer.

The rearrangement joins TRBV19 to TRBJ2-2; TRBD1 agrees at 7 bases. This CDR3 region has 14 residues. Germline values: CDR1 LNHDA, CDR2 SQIVND (reference sequence). Trimming at V came to 7 bases and at J to 7 bases, leaving 9 bases not matched to a gene. The CDR3 DNA follows: TGTGCCAGTAACCCGGACAGGATGAACGGGGAGCTGTTTTTT. Protein product: CASNPDRMNGELFF.

The chain's CDR3 is CAISEIDLNTEAFF. The CDR3 region has the DNA TGTGCCATCAGTGAGATAGACTTGAACACTGAAGCTTTCTTT. The gene calls are TRBV10-3 and TRBJ1-1; D is unresolved. Germline V lookup: CDR1 ENHRY, CDR2 SYGVKD. V dropped 2 bases and J dropped 0 bases, with 7 bases sitting between them. The CDR3 spans 14 residues.

This rearrangement joins TRBV6-6 to TRBJ1-2; 7 nucleotides line up with TRBD1. This CDR3 has 14 amino acids. V was clipped by 6 bases and J by 7 bases; unmatched bases: 11. From germline, CDR1 is MNHNY and CDR2 SVGAGI (reference sequence). CDR3 loop: CASSSGTARVGYTF. The CDR3 DNA reads as TGTGCCAGCAGCTCCGGGACAGCTAGGGTTGGCTACACCTTC.

The rearrangement joins TRBV6-6 to TRBJ2-5; a weak D match, TRBD2 (6 bases). Germline V gene data show CDR1 as MNHNY and CDR2 as SVGAGI (reference sequence). The CDR3 contains 14 residues. V lost 6 bases to trimming and J lost 3 bases, with 14 bases between them. CDR3 loop: CASSRSGNKETQYF. The CDR3 DNA is TGTGCCAGCAGCCGTAGCGGTAATAAAGAGACCCAGTACTTC.

Written as DNA, the CDR3 is TGTGCCAGCAGCCAATCGAGGACAGGGGGCTCACCCCTCCACTTT. Its translation: CASSQSRTGGSPLHF. The chain links TRBV16 to TRBJ1-6; 11 positions agree with TRBD1. Germline V lookup: CDR1 KGHSY, CDR2 FQNENV. This CDR3 region has 15 residues. Trimming removed 0 bases from V and 10 bases from J; junction bases left unmatched: 2.

The rearrangement uses TRBV7-9 and TRBJ1-3; D is unresolved. From germline, CDR1 is SEHNR and CDR2 FQNEAQ (reference sequence). V was clipped by 6 bases and J by 3 bases, with 15 bases between them. The CDR3 covers 15 residues. This CDR3 is CASRQASWNGNTIYF. The CDR3 nucleotides are TGTGCCAGCAGGCAAGCGTCGTGGAATGGAAACACCATATATTTT.

This clone has a handful of counts. The chain has TRBV19 and TRBJ2-1; perhaps TRBD1 as D (6 bases). The germline CDR1 and CDR2 sequences are LNHDA and SQIVND (reference sequence). Trimming pared 5 bases from V and 5 bases from J, leaving 10 bases between. The CDR3 runs to 13 residues. The CDR3 coding sequence is TGTGCCAGTAGTTACAGGGTGGACAATGAGCAGTTCTTC. It encodes CASSYRVDNEQFF.

CDR3 bases: TGCGCCAGCAGTGATGGGACAGGCTATGGCTACACCTTC. Amino acids: CASSDGTGYGYTF. The chain links TRBV10-1 to TRBJ1-2; 8 bases are a match to TRBD1. This CDR3 comprises 13 residues. Trimming removed 3 bases from V and 4 bases from J; junction bases left unmatched: 1. Germline CDR1 WNHNN, CDR2 SYGVQD (reference sequence).

This sequence joins TRBV5-1 and TRBJ1-5; TRBD1 agrees at 9 bases. This CDR3 is built from 14 residues. V lost 4 bases, J lost 4 bases, and 3 bases stayed unmatched. Germline CDR1 and CDR2: SGHRS and YFSETQ. CDR3 sequence reads: CASSAGTGNQPQHF. The CDR3 DNA reads TGCGCCAGCAGCGCGGGGACAGGGAATCAGCCCCAGCATTTT.

This clone was observed a single time. V usage is TRBV6-1 and J usage is TRBJ2-7; D not certain. Per germline, CDR1 MNHNS and CDR2 SASEGT. V lost 1 base and J lost 3, with 10 bases in between. The CDR3 has 14 amino acids. In DNA, the CDR3 is TGTGCCAGCAGTGAAGGTTACAGCATCTACGAGCAGTACTTC. It codes for CASSEGYSIYEQYF.

V and J are TRBV5-1 and TRBJ2-3; TRBD1 might be the D (6 bases). This CDR3 contains 13 residues. Germline CDR1 and CDR2: SGHRS and YFSETQ. The germline V and J ends were trimmed by 0 bases and 10 bases, with 12 bases remaining between them. CDR3 in DNA: TGCGCCAGCAGCTTGGAACAGGGTATGCCGCAGTATTTT. Translating gives CASSLEQGMPQYF.